These T cell receptor beta chains were read from a single sample in a study of OX40 agonist ivuxolimab in advanced cancers. Assay: immunoSEQ multiplex PCR; the TCRdb copy retains only in-frame clones and omits some. In the table there are 55,000 to 65,000 clones, approximately 90% of which are singletons. The sample in question was CD4+ or CD8+ T cells sorted from blood, obtained in a trial of the OX40 agonist ivuxolimab. These TCRs come from an adult with an advanced solid tumor such as melanoma, head and neck, liver or kidney cancer. Both conserved end residues are part of each CDR3. The D gene is left open where the match is weak. Only part of the rows carry a size: once, few, many, or a class if the clone is expanded.

v_call,clone_size,j_call,d_call,cdr3_aa,cdr3_nt
TRBV18,NA,TRBJ2-1,TRBD1,CASSPPGPRGSEQFF,TGTGCCAGCTCACCACCGGGGCCCAGGGGGAGTGAGCAGTTCTTC
TRBV30,NA,TRBJ1-1,NA,CAWAIRGNGNAFF,TGTGCCTGGGCCATCAGGGGAAATGGGAATGCTTTCTTT
TRBV19,few,TRBJ1-5,TRBD1,CASSWDRANQPQHF,TGTGCCAGTAGTTGGGACAGAGCTAATCAGCCCCAGCATTTT
TRBV7-3,NA,TRBJ2-7,TRBD2,CASSLGLAGDEQYF,TGTGCCAGCAGCTTGGGACTAGCGGGCGACGAGCAGTACTTC
TRBV7-9,NA,TRBJ2-7,NA,CASSLELGEQYF,TGTGCCAGCAGCTTAGAGCTGGGAGAGCAGTACTTC
TRBV29-1,NA,TRBJ1-2,TRBD1,CSVEAQGASYGYTF,TGCAGCGTTGAAGCCCAGGGGGCGTCATATGGCTACACCTTC
TRBV6-5,NA,TRBJ1-1,NA,CASSYARRGDTEAFF,TGTGCCAGCAGTTACGCGAGGCGTGGGGACACTGAAGCTTTCTTT
TRBV4-3,NA,TRBJ1-2,NA,CASSQETGYYGYTF,TGCGCCAGCAGCCAAGAAACCGGGTACTATGGCTACACCTTC
TRBV7-2,NA,TRBJ2-5,NA,CASSRATGSGETQYF,TGTGCCAGCAGCAGGGCCACAGGGTCGGGAGAGACCCAGTACTTC
TRBV7-2,NA,TRBJ2-1,TRBD1,CASSPGQGKQFF,TGTGCCAGCAGCCCGGGACAGGGTAAGCAGTTCTTC
TRBV6-1,NA,TRBJ1-2,NA,CASSDQGILGYTF,TGTGCCAGCAGTGACCAGGGCATTCTAGGCTACACCTTC
TRBV19,NA,TRBJ1-1,NA,CASSSGGAMNTEAFF,TGTGCCAGTAGTTCCGGAGGGGCCATGAACACTGAAGCTTTCTTT
TRBV7-8,NA,TRBJ1-2,TRBD1,CASSFQTGAVSSYTF,TGTGCCAGCAGCTTCCAGACAGGGGCTGTATCGAGCTACACCTTC
TRBV7-9,NA,TRBJ2-7,NA,CASSSPRLEQYF,TGTGCCAGCAGCTCCCCTCGATTGGAGCAGTACTTC
TRBV5-5,NA,TRBJ2-2,TRBD2,CASSSRAGASTGELFF,TGTGCCAGCAGCTCTCGAGCGGGAGCATCCACCGGGGAGCTGTTTTTT
TRBV28,NA,TRBJ2-7,TRBD2,CASRPGGTYEQYF,TGTGCCAGCAGGCCCGGGGGGACCTACGAGCAGTACTTC
TRBV2,NA,TRBJ1-1,NA,CASGGKGVVTEAFF,TGTGCCAGCGGGGGTAAGGGGGTCGTCACTGAAGCTTTCTTT
TRBV7-3,NA,TRBJ2-7,NA,CASSLGRGEQYF,TGTGCCAGCAGTCTGGGACGAGGCGAGCAGTACTTC
TRBV19,NA,TRBJ1-5,NA,CASSIEGYSNQPQHF,TGTGCCAGTAGTATAGAGGGCTATAGCAATCAGCCCCAGCATTTT
TRBV10-3,NA,TRBJ2-2,NA,CAISGQPNTGELFF,TGTGCCATCAGTGGACAACCGAACACCGGGGAGCTGTTTTTT
TRBV5-6,NA,TRBJ1-2,TRBD1,CASSFAQGQLYGYTF,TGTGCCAGCAGCTTCGCCCAGGGACAGCTCTATGGCTACACCTTC
TRBV7-3,medium-sized,TRBJ1-5,NA,CASSQQNNQPQHF,TGTGCCAGCAGCCAACAGAACAATCAGCCCCAGCATTTT
TRBV7-9,NA,TRBJ1-1,TRBD1,CASSLPGWDRGSLNTEAFF,TGTGCCAGCAGCTTACCCGGGTGGGACAGGGGAAGTTTGAACACTGAAGCTTTCTTT
TRBV6-5,NA,TRBJ1-2,NA,CASSYSEQVYGYTF,TGTGCCAGCAGTTACTCCGAACAGGTCTATGGCTACACCTTC
TRBV30,few,TRBJ2-7,TRBD2,CAWVPSGGMGGYEQYF,TGTGCCTGGGTGCCTAGCGGGGGAATGGGGGGATACGAGCAGTACTTC
TRBV10-3,NA,TRBJ2-5,TRBD2,CAISQLRGEETQYF,TGTGCCATCAGTCAGCTTCGGGGGGAAGAGACCCAGTACTTC